One sample yielded the 3 T cell receptor beta chains listed below, sequenced in a study of blood T cell repertoires in COVID-19. The data were produced by immunoSEQ multiplex PCR, yet TCRdb's version contains in-frame clones alone and is incomplete. The table has 310,000 or so clones, 91% seen once. Sequencing was performed on peripheral blood. The receptors shown here come from a young woman with COVID-19, enrolled during active disease.

This rearrangement joins TRBV19 to TRBJ1-2; D may be TRBD1 (5 bases). The V gene lost 6 bases and the J gene lost 2 bases, with 10 bases spanning the gap. Per germline, CDR1 LNHDA and CDR2 SQIVND (reference sequence). There are 13 residues in the CDR3. CDR3 nucleotide sequence: TGTGCCAGTAGCTTGACAGCCAACTATGGCTACACCTTC. Translated: CASSLTANYGYTF.

This clone was observed once. V is TRBV5-8 and J is TRBJ2-7; 9 bases map to TRBD2. V was pared by 0 bases and J by 2 bases, with 6 bases of the junction left unmatched. Germline V gene data show CDR1 as SGHTS and CDR2 as YDEGEE. The CDR3 totals 16 residues. This chain's CDR3 is CASSLDASGDTYEQYF. In DNA form, the CDR3 reads TGTGCCAGCAGCTTGGACGCTAGCGGGGATACCTACGAGCAGTACTTC.

Notes on this clone: This sample includes further DNA sequences coding for the same CDR3. The rearrangement joins TRBV19 to TRBJ1-1; 7 nucleotides align to TRBD1. Germline V gene data show CDR1 as LNHDA and CDR2 as SQIVND (reference sequence). V was pared by 9 bases and J by 2 bases, with 6 bases of the junction left unmatched. The CDR3 has 13 amino acids. The CDR3 here is CASSGTVNTEAFF. The CDR3 DNA is TGTGCCAGCTCGGGGACAGTCAACACTGAAGCTTTCTTT.